This TCR beta chain was observed in a study of blood T cell repertoires in COVID-19. The assay was immunoSEQ multiplex PCR, and TCRdb's table has in-frame clones only and misses some. The table shows a few hundred thousand clones, with approximately 88% occurring only once. This TCR came from a woman between 70 and 85 years old with COVID-19, enrolled during active disease. Sequenced input: peripheral blood.

The CDR3 DNA sequence: TGTGCCAGCACCCCAACAGGGGCTCGCACAGATACGCAGTATTTT. Protein sequence: CASTPTGARTDTQYF. The V gene is TRBV27, the J gene TRBJ2-3; 7 nucleotides align to TRBD1. This CDR3 region has 15 residues. CDR1 and CDR2 (germline): MNHEY, SMNVEV (reference sequence). Trimming cost V 7 bases and J 1 base; bases outside gene matches: 8.